Ten or more counts support the clone carrying this TCR beta chain. Its antigen remains unidentified. In the sort, naive CD8 T cells were defined as CD8+CD4-CCR7+CD45RA+. MiXCR, run by TCRdb on the PCR reads, gives a single entry per CDR3 protein. The table shows some 11,000 distinct CDR3 sequences, with about 15% occurring only once. The sample originates from a study of molecular identifiers for immune sequencing clone quantification. As for the study in general: Five portions were made in replicates from RNA of roughly 20,000 or 100,000 naive CD8 cells, and four underwent sequencing.

Regarding the study as a whole: Among 800,000 to 1,000,000 naive cells, spiked Jurkat TCR RNA from a single cell was reportedly detectable. Clone sizes that are highly expanded could be underestimated when identical TCR molecules share a barcode.

This receptor was taken from a human donor in good health. Some libraries in this study had Jurkat cell RNA spiked in. Sequenced material: naive CD8+ T cells from blood, with Jurkat cell RNA spiked in. Subset noted: FACS-sorted CD8+CD4-CCR7+CD45RA+ naive T cells.

CDR3 sequence (DNA): TGTGCCAGCAGCTTGATAGCGGGGGGGGCCTACGAGCAGTACTTC. Translating gives CASSLIAGGAYEQYF. V usage is TRBV11-2 and J usage is TRBJ2-7; 11 bases are a match to TRBD2. CDR3 length: 15 residues. V shed 3 bases and J 2 bases; nucleotides not matched to a gene: 3. Germline CDR1 SGHAT, CDR2 FQNNGV.